This T cell receptor beta chain was retrieved from a study of liver allograft versus peripheral blood T cells. Study-level information: Repertoires of T cell receptors in transplanted livers were compared with recipients' peripheral blood repertoires.

TCRdb re-derived calls from the reads in MiXCR, one entry per CDR3 protein. The data contain fewer than 15,000 distinct CDR3 sequences, around 20% of them singletons. General study findings and limits: T cell receptor repertoires inside liver allografts reportedly differed from those in peripheral blood.

Points on this clonotype: The antigen is undetermined.

Germline loops: CDR1 MDHEN, CDR2 SYDVKM. After removal of 7 bases from V and 0 bases from J, the junction contained 11 bases not matched to a gene. CDR3 length: 16 residues. The chain is built from TRBV28 and TRBJ2-7; 8 positions match TRBD1. This TCR was sampled from a human patient who had a liver transplant. A share of the T cells may be of graft donor origin. CDR3 loop: CASTDGTGPFSYEQYF. The CDR3, as DNA: TGTGCCAGCACCGATGGGACAGGACCCTTCTCCTACGAGCAGTACTTC.